Presented here are 19 T cell receptor beta chains from one specimen sequenced in a study of T-cell reconstitution after alpha-beta-depleted transplantation in children. It was with unique molecular identifiers that the TCRbeta library was prepared. TCRdb reprocessed the PCR reads via MiXCR and lists one record per CDR3 protein. The top ten hold 7% to 9.5% of the sample, which has some 300,000 distinct CDR3 sequences, about 9.4% seen once. The source was PBMCs, collected before TCRalphabeta/CD19-depleted stem cell transplant. The receptors come from a boy in the first two years of life with acute myeloid leukemia, due to receive a stem cell transplant.

This clonotype has at least ten counts. This chain's CDR3 is CASSLAIAGEQFF. CDR3 in DNA: TGCGCCAGCAGCTTGGCGATAGCGGGGGAGCAGTTCTTC. The chain has TRBV5-1 and TRBJ2-1; 8 nucleotides match TRBD2. V dropped 0 bases and J dropped 10; count of bases not matched to a gene: 3. Germline loops: CDR1 SGHRS, CDR2 YFSETQ. The CDR3 loop spans 13 amino acids.

This clonotype was seen many times. This chain uses TRBV20-1 with TRBJ2-3; 14 positions match TRBD2. The CDR3 sequence is 14 residues long. Germline V gene sequence: CDR1 DFQATT, CDR2 SNEGSKA (reference sequence). J lost 6 bases, V lost 3 bases, and 2 bases had no gene match. CDR3 loop: CSARGTSGSDTQYF. CDR3 sequence (DNA): TGCAGTGCTAGGGGGACTAGCGGGAGTGATACGCAGTATTTT.

This clonotype occurred many times. The rearrangement links TRBV5-1 to TRBJ1-6; 10 bases map to TRBD1. The CDR3 spans 16 residues. The germline CDR1 and CDR2 sequences are SGHRS and YFSETQ. The V and J ends lost 4 bases and 9 bases, in that order; junction bases with no gene match: 10. CDR3 amino acids: CASSPGTGDIGSPLHF. CDR3 coding DNA: TGCGCCAGCAGCCCCGGGACAGGGGATATTGGTTCACCCCTCCACTTT.

This clonotype showed up many times. The chain combines TRBV5-1 with TRBJ1-6, with D possibly TRBD1 on 5 matching bases. The length of the CDR3 is 17 residues. Germline V gene sequence: CDR1 SGHRS, CDR2 YFSETQ. Trimming took 0 bases from V and 6 from J, leaving 16 bases between them. The CDR3, as DNA: TGCGCCAGCAGCTTGGAAAGTGGGTGGGGGAGTAATTCACCCCTCCACTTT. The encoded protein is CASSLESGWGSNSPLHF.

This clonotype was found once. A much larger clone lies one base from this, so it may be a read error. This chain uses TRBV9 with TRBJ2-2, with D perhaps TRBD1 or TRBD2 (5 bases each). From germline, CDR1 is SGDLS and CDR2 YYNGEE. The CDR3 is made up of 12 amino acids. CDR3 protein: CASSVASRELIF. The CDR3 DNA is TGTGCCAGCAGCGTAGCTAGCAGGGAGCTGATTTTT.

This clonotype has a handful of counts. V and J are TRBV7-2 and TRBJ2-7; D tentatively fits TRBD1 or TRBD2 (6 bases each). CDR3 length equals 16 residues. V dropped 1 base and J dropped 3 bases, with 16 bases sitting between them. CDR1 is SGHTA and CDR2 is FQGNSA in the germline V gene. The CDR3 loop is CASSLVGGRDLYEQYF. In DNA, the CDR3 is TGTGCCAGCAGCTTAGTTGGGGGGCGCGACCTCTACGAGCAGTACTTC.

This clonotype was counted between two and nine times. The rearrangement joins TRBV11-2 to TRBJ2-4; 8 bases match TRBD2. Per germline, CDR1 SGHAT and CDR2 FQNNGV. Unmatched junction bases numbered 8, after V lost 4 bases and J lost 0 bases. There are 17 residues in the CDR3. The CDR3 coding sequence is TGTGCCAGCAGCTCTTGGACTAGCCGTGTAGCCAAAAACATTCAGTACTTC. Protein sequence: CASSSWTSRVAKNIQYF.

This clonotype was detected ten times or more. The V and J genes are TRBV6-5 and TRBJ2-7, with 8 bases fitting TRBD2. J was trimmed by 5 bases and V by 0 bases; bases with no gene match: 9. The germline CDR1 and CDR2 sequences are MNHEY and SVGAGI. The CDR3 length is 16 residues. The CDR3 reads CASSYSGGLASDEQYF. In DNA form, the CDR3 reads TGTGCCAGCAGTTACTCCGGAGGACTAGCATCCGACGAGCAGTACTTC.

This clonotype was found many times. This rearrangement joins TRBV7-2 to TRBJ2-7; a possible D gene is TRBD1 (6 bases). The CDR3 length is 15 residues. V was pared by 1 base and J by 1 base, with 11 bases between. Per germline, CDR1 SGHTA and CDR2 FQGNSA. CDR3 nucleotide sequence: TGTGCCAGCAGCTTAGATGGGACAACTTCCTACGAGCAGTACTTC. Residues: CASSLDGTTSYEQYF. Variable domain in full (rest from reference TRBV7-2 and TRBJ2-7): GAGVSQSPSNKVTEKGKDVELRCDPISGHTALYWYRQSLGQGLEFLIYFQGNSAPDKSGLPSDRFSAERTGGSVSTLTIQRTQQEDSAVYLCASSLDGTTSYEQYFGPGTRLTVT.

Many counts were recorded for this clonotype. The gene calls are TRBV25-1 and TRBJ2-7; 8 nucleotides align to TRBD1. Germline trimming cut 4 bases from V and 2 bases from J; bases unmatched to any gene: 7. Per the germline V gene, CDR1 is MGHDK and CDR2 is SYGVNS. The CDR3 is 15 amino acids. CDR3 residues: CASSARQGIAYEQYF. The CDR3 bases are TGTGCCAGCAGTGCCCGACAGGGGATCGCCTACGAGCAGTACTTC.

Concerning this clonotype: One base away lies a much larger clone, so this may be a sequencing read error. The chain links TRBV12-3 or TRBV12-4 to TRBJ2-5; no firm D call. The V end was cut by 6 bases, the J end by 5 bases, with 13 bases between. The CDR3 extends over 13 amino acids. CDR3 amino acids: CASSLGMGETQYF. The CDR3 coding sequence is TGTGCCAGCAGCCTTGGGATGGGGGAGACCCAGTACTTC.

This clonotype was seen ten or more times. V usage is TRBV5-5 and J usage is TRBJ2-3, with D maybe TRBD2 (6 bases). With 5 bases removed from V and 0 bases from J, the gap between germline ends came to 16 bases. Germline V gives CDR1 SGHKS, CDR2 YYEKEE (reference sequence). The CDR3 runs 16 residues. CDR3 loop: CASSSISGPSTDTQYF. CDR3 DNA: TGTGCCAGCAGTTCCATTAGCGGCCCTAGCACAGATACGCAGTATTTT.

This chain joins TRBV7-9 and TRBJ2-5, with D tentatively TRBD1 (6 bases). This CDR3 is 15 amino acids long. V was shortened by 3 bases and J by 1 base, with 12 bases between the two germline ends. Looked up from germline, CDR1 is SEHNR and CDR2 is FQNEAQ (reference sequence). The chain's CDR3 is CASSFQGQVQETQYF. CDR3 DNA sequence: TGTGCCAGCAGCTTTCAGGGGCAGGTCCAAGAGACCCAGTACTTC.

This chain links TRBV20-1 with TRBJ2-1; 9 positions agree with TRBD2. Germline V gene sequence: CDR1 DFQATT, CDR2 SNEGSKA (reference sequence). This CDR3 comprises 15 residues. Germline trimming cut 2 bases from V and 6 bases from J; bases unmatched to any gene: 8. CDR3 DNA sequence: TGCAGTGCTAGACGGCCGGCTAGCGGGATCAATGAGCAGTTCTTC. It encodes CSARRPASGINEQFF.

This clonotype has a count of ten or more. The chain joins TRBV14 to TRBJ2-7; 9 bases fit TRBD1. CDR3 length equals 15 residues. The V and J ends lost 5 bases and 4 bases, in that order; junction bases with no gene match: 9. Germline V gene data show CDR1 as SGHDN and CDR2 as FVKESK. CDR3 amino acids: CASSWGQGSMYEQYF. The CDR3 region has the DNA TGTGCCAGCAGCTGGGGACAGGGTTCAATGTACGAGCAGTACTTC.

This clonotype has a count of ten or more. The chain is built from TRBV12-3 or TRBV12-4 and TRBJ2-7; 9 bases fit TRBD2. This CDR3 is 17 amino acids long. The ends lost 2 bases at V and 6 bases at J; junction bases unmatched: 14. The CDR3, as DNA: TGTGCCAGCAGTTTACCCCGGGCGGGAGGGCCAGCGGGCGAGCAGTACTTC. This translates into CASSLPRAGGPAGEQYF.

In this sample, this clonotype turned up many times. The CDR3 DNA reads TGCAGCGCTACTAAGGGGGGGGGGTCCAAAAACATTCAGTACTTC. Translated: CSATKGGGSKNIQYF. The V gene is TRBV29-1, the J gene TRBJ2-4; TRBD2 is a possible D gene (7 bases). Germline V gene sequence: CDR1 SQVTM, CDR2 ANQGSEA. V was cut by 7 bases and J by 2 bases, with 18 bases left in between. The CDR3 covers 15 residues.

This clonotype occurred many times. V and J are TRBV5-1 and TRBJ2-1; D possibly corresponds to TRBD1 (5 bases). This CDR3 comprises 13 residues. Trimming took off 4 bases at V and 1 base at J, with 6 bases between the two ends. In germline, CDR1 is SGHRS, CDR2 YFSETQ. In DNA, the CDR3 is TGCGCCAGCAGCGGACAATCCTACAATGAGCAGTTCTTC. This codes for CASSGQSYNEQFF.

This clonotype occurred once. This chain links TRBV6-1 with TRBJ1-2, with 11 bases identical to TRBD1. In germline, CDR1 is MNHNS, CDR2 SASEGT. J gave up 6 bases and V 6 bases, and 9 bases lay outside the gene matches. This CDR3 region has 15 residues. The CDR3 protein is CASSPPGQGEDGYTF. DNA for the CDR3: TGTGCCAGCAGCCCACCGGGACAGGGGGAGGATGGCTACACCTTC.